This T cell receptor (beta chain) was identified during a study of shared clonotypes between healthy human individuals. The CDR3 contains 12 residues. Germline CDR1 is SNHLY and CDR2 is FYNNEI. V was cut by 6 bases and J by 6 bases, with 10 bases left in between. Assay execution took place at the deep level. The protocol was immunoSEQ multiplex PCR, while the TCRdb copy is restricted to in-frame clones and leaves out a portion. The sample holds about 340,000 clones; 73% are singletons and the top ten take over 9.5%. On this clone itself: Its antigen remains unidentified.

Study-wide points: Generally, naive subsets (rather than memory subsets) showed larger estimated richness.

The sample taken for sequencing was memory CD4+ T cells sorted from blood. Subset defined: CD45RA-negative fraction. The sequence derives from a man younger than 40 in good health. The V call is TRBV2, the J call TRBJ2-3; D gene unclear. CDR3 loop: CASRDNVDTQYF. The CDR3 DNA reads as TGTGCCAGCAGGGATAATGTGGATACGCAGTATTTT.